This T cell receptor (beta chain) was sequenced in a study of blood T cells in healthy people across ages. V was cut by 5 bases and J by 7 bases, with 21 bases left in between. Germline V gene sequence: CDR1 SGHTA, CDR2 FQGNSA. There are 15 residues in the CDR3. Using a J-beta primer mix together with a sample-barcoded 5' primer, a second PCR was run for about 7 to 12 cycles. The template-switch adaptor, which had 12 random nucleotides, put a tag on each cDNA molecule. TCRdb analysed the 5' RACE reads with MiXCR anew, one entry per CDR3 protein. The repertoire has 2 million or so distinct CDR3 sequences, approximately 50% of them found once; the top ten carry around 2.1%.

This sequence was found in a woman aged 40 to 50 in good health. The sequenced sample was blood. The chain is built from TRBV7-2 and TRBJ2-7; the D is unclear. The DNA for the CDR3 is TGTGCCAGCAGCCCCTATAGAACCCCCTACAATGAGCAGTACTTC. This sequence encodes CASSPYRTPYNEQYF.